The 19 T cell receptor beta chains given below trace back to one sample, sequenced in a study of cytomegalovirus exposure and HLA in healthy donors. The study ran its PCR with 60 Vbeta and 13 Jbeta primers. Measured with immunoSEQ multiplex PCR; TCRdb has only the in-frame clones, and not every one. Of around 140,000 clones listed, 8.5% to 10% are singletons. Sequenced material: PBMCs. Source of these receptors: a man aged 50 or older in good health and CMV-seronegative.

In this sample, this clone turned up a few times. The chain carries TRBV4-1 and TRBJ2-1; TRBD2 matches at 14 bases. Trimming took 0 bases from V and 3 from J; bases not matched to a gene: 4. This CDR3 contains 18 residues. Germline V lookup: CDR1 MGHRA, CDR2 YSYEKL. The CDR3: CASSQDGTSGSVYNEQFF. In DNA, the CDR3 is TGCGCCAGCAGCCAAGACGGGACTAGCGGGAGTGTCTACAATGAGCAGTTCTTC.

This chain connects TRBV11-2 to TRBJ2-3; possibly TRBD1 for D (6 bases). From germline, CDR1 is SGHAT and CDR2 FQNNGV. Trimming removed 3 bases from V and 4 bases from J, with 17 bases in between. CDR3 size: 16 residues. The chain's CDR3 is CASSLGPDRRADTQYF. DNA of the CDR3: TGTGCCAGCAGCTTGGGTCCAGACAGGCGCGCAGATACGCAGTATTTT. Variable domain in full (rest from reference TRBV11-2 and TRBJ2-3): EAGVAQSPRYKIIEKRQSVAFWCNPISGHATLYWYQQILGQGPKLLIQFQNNGVVDDSQLPKDRFSAERLKGVDSTLKIQPAKLEDSAVYLCASSLGPDRRADTQYFGPGTRLTVL.

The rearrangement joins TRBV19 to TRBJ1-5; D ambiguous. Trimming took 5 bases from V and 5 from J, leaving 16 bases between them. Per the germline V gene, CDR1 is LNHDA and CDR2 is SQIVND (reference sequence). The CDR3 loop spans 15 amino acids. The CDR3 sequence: CASSLIDGLHQPQHF. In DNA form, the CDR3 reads TGTGCCAGTAGTTTAATAGATGGTCTCCATCAGCCCCAGCATTTT.

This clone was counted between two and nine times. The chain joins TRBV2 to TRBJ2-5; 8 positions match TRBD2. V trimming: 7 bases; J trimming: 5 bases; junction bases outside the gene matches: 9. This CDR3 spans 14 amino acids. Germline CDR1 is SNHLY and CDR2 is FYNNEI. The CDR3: CASILSGVSETQYF. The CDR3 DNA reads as TGTGCCAGCATCCTTAGCGGGGTTTCCGAGACCCAGTACTTC.

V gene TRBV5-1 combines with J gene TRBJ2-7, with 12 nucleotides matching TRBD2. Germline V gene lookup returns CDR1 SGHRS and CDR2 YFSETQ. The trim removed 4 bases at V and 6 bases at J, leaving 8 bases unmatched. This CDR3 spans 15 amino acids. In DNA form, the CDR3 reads TGCGCCAGCAGCCCTCTAGCGGGAGGGTATAGCGAGCAGTACTTC. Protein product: CASSPLAGGYSEQYF.

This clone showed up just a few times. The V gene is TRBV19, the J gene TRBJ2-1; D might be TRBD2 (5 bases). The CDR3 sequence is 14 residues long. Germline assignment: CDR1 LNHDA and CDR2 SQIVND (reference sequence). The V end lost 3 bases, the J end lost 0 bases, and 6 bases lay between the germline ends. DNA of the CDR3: TGTGCCAGTAGTATGGGGAGCTCCTACAATGAGCAGTTCTTC. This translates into CASSMGSSYNEQFF.

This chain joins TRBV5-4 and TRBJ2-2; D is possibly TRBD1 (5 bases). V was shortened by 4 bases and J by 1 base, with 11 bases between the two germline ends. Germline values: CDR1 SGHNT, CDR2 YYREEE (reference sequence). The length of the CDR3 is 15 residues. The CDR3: CASSHPGQNTGELFF. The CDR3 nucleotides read TGTGCCAGCAGCCACCCCGGACAGAACACCGGGGAGCTGTTTTTT.

CDR3: CASRGQAASYGYTF. In DNA, the CDR3 is TGTGCCAGCAGAGGACAGGCTGCGAGCTATGGCTACACCTTC. The chain carries TRBV2 and TRBJ1-2; TRBD1 matches at 7 bases. V gave up 6 bases and J gave up 4 bases; unmatched junction bases: 8. The CDR3 sequence is 14 residues long. CDR1 and CDR2 from the germline V gene are SNHLY and FYNNEI.

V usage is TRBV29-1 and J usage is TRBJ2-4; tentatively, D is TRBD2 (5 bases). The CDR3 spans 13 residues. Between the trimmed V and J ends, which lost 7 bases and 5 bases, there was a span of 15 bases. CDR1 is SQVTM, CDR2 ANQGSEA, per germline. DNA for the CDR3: TGCAGCGCCGCAAAGGGAGACGAAAACATTCAGTACTTC. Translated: CSAAKGDENIQYF.

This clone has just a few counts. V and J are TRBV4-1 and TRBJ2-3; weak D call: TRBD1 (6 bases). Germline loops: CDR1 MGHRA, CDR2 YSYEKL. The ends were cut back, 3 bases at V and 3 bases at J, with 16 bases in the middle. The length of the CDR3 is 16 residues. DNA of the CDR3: TGCGCCAGCAGCCACCCCGACAGGACCTCGACAGATACGCAGTATTTT. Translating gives CASSHPDRTSTDTQYF.

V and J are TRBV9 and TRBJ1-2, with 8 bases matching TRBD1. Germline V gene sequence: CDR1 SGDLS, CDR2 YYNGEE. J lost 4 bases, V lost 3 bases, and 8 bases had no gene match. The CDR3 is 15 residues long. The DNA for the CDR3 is TGTGCCAGCAGCGCGGACAGGGATTTTGGCTATGGCTACACCTTC. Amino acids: CASSADRDFGYGYTF.

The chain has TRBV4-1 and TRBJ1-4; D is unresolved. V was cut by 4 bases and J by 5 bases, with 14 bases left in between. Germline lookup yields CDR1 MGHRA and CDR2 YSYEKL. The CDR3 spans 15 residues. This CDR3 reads CASSRSGMGNEKLFF. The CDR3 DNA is TGCGCCAGCAGCCGATCCGGGATGGGAAATGAAAAACTGTTTTTT.

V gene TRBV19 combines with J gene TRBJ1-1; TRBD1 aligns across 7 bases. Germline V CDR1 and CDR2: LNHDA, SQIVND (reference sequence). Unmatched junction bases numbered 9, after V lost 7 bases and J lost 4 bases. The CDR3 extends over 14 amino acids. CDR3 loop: CASKDVQGITEAFF. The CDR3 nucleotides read TGTGCCAGTAAAGACGTACAGGGGATCACTGAAGCTTTCTTT.

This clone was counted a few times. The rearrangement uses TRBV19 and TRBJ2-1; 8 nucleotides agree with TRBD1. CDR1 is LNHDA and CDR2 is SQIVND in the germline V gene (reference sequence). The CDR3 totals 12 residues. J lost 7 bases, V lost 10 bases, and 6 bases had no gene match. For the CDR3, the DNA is TGTGCCACCTCGGACAGGGCTAATGAGCAGTTCTTC. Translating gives CATSDRANEQFF.

This CDR3 is CASSLVLAGGETQYF. The CDR3 DNA is TGTGCCAGCAGCTTAGTACTAGCGGGAGGAGAGACCCAGTACTTC. This rearrangement joins TRBV7-8 to TRBJ2-5; 12 nucleotides line up with TRBD2. J was trimmed by 4 bases and V by 1 base; bases with no gene match: 1. The CDR3 sequence is 15 residues long. Germline V gene data show CDR1 as SGHVS and CDR2 as FQNEAQ.

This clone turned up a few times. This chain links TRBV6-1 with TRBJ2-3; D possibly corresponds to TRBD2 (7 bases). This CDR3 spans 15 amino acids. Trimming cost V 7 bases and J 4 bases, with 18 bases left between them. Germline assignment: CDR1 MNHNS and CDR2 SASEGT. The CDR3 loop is CASMGGGGSSDTQYF. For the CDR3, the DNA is TGTGCCAGCATGGGGGGGGGCGGTTCTTCAGATACGCAGTATTTT.

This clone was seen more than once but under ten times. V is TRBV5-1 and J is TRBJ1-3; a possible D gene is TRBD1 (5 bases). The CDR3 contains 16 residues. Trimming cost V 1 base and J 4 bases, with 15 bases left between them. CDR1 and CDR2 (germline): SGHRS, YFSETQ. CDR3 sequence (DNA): TGCGCCAGCAGCTTGACAGGCTGGGAGGGAGGAAACACCATATATTTT. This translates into CASSLTGWEGGNTIYF.

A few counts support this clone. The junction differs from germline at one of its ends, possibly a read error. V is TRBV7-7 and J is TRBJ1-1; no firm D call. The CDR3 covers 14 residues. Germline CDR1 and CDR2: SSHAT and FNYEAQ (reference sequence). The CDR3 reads CASSFRPVDTEAFF. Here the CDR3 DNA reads TGTGCTAGCAGCTTCCGTCCCGTAGACACTGAAGCTTTCTTT.

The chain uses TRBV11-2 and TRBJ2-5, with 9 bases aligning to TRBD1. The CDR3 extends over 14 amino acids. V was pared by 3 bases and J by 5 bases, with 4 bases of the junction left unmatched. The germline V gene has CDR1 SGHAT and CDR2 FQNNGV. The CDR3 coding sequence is TGTGCCAGCAGCTTCTCCGGGACAGGGGAGACCCAGTACTTC. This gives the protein CASSFSGTGETQYF.